The T cell receptor beta chain under discussion was sequenced for a study of cytomegalovirus exposure and HLA in healthy donors. Across the study: There were about 85 million unique TCRs (from HLA-typed donors) in an early data release. General study points: A likely sequencing artifact accounted for one observed cluster of highly shared sequence variants.

As to this clone: The target antigen is unknown.

The junction had 5 bases not matched to a gene; V was cut back by 6 bases and J by 4 bases. Germline V lookup: CDR1 LNHDA, CDR2 SQIVND (reference sequence). The CDR3 contains 14 residues. In the PCR, 60 Vbeta and 13 Jbeta primers were used. The repertoire was sequenced with immunoSEQ multiplex PCR; TCRdb's copy has only in-frame clones and lacks some. The data show 200,000 to 250,000 clones, and the top ten clones hold 1.1%. The V gene is TRBV19, the J gene TRBJ2-5; 10 nucleotides agree with TRBD2. The material sequenced was PBMCs. The clonotype was recovered from a girl aged 2 to 9 in good health and CMV-seropositive. CDR3 in DNA: TGTGCCAGTAGGGTGACTAGCGGGCGAGAGACCCAGTACTTC. The encoded protein is CASRVTSGRETQYF. The entire variable domain, with the rest obtained from reference TRBV19 and TRBJ2-5, is as follows: DGGITQSPKYLFRKEGQNVTLSCEQNLNHDAMYWYRQDPGQGLRLIYYSQIVNDFQKGDIAEGYSVSREKKESFPLTVTSAQKNPTAFYLCASRVTSGRETQYFGPGTRLLVL.